This is a list of T cell receptor beta chains from one sample in a study of cytomegalovirus exposure and HLA in healthy donors. Measured with immunoSEQ multiplex PCR; TCRdb has only the in-frame clones, and not every one. The sample contains 150,000 to 180,000 clones, approximately 74% of which appear only once. The sample was PBMCs. Receptor source: a man younger than 30 in good health and CMV-seronegative. Each CDR3 is given with its conserved first and last residue. The order of the fields is V gene, clone size, D gene, J gene, CDR3 DNA, CDR3 protein. A D gene is named only where the DNA matches it firmly. The listing skips clone size in some rows; elsewhere it reads once, few, many or a size class.

TRBV5-4	-	TRBD1	TRBJ1-2	TGTGCCAGCAGCAACCAGGGACAGGGGAACGGCTACACCTTC	CASSNQGQGNGYTF
TRBV6-1	-	-	TRBJ1-1	TGTGCCAGCAGTGAAGAACGTCGGTTGAACACTGAAGCTTTCTTT	CASSEERRLNTEAFF
TRBV7-9	-	-	TRBJ2-3	TGTGCCAGCAGCTCAGGCGGGGCCTCCGATACGCAGTATTTT	CASSSGGASDTQYF
TRBV28	-	-	TRBJ2-1	TGTGCCAGCAGTTCCCGGGGGGCAGACAATGAGCAGTTCTTC	CASSSRGADNEQFF
TRBV5-1	-	TRBD1	TRBJ2-1	TGCGCCAGCAGCTTGGCGCAGGGGGCGCGAAATGAGCAGTTCTTC	CASSLAQGARNEQFF
TRBV14	-	TRBD1	TRBJ1-1	TGTGCCAGCAGCCGACGGGACAGGGGCGTGAACACTGAAGCTTTCTTT	CASSRRDRGVNTEAFF
TRBV19	few	TRBD2	TRBJ2-1	TGTGCCAGTAGTATTGGTCGAGGTAGCGGGGCATATGAGCAGTTCTTC	CASSIGRGSGAYEQFF
TRBV2	once	-	TRBJ2-7	TGTGCCAGCAGTGAAATCGGTTCCTACGAGCAGTACTTC	CASSEIGSYEQYF
TRBV7-6	once	-	TRBJ2-5	TGTGCCAGCAGCTTGGGAAGACAGGGAGGTCGAGAGACCCAGTACTTC	CASSLGRQGGRETQYF
TRBV4-1	few	TRBD1	TRBJ2-3	TGCGCCAGCAGCCCACAGGGGCCCCTCCAGGATACGCAGTATTTT	CASSPQGPLQDTQYF
TRBV7-8	-	-	TRBJ2-2	TGTGCCAGCAGCTTATGGGGCGTAGGCCTTGGCGGCGGGGAGCTGTTTTTT	CASSLWGVGLGGGELFF
TRBV15	-	-	TRBJ1-1	TGTGCCACCAGACTTGATCGGCATCTGAGGGCTTTCTTT	CATRLDRHLRAFF
TRBV4-1	-	TRBD1	TRBJ2-3	TGCGCCAGCAGCTCGAGACAGGGCGGGACAGATACGCAGTATTTT	CASSSRQGGTDTQYF
TRBV9	-	-	TRBJ1-1	TGTGCCAGCAGCACCCAGGGAAGAACTGAAGCTTTCTTT	CASSTQGRTEAFF
TRBV10-3	-	-	TRBJ1-2	TGTGCCATCAGTGACGGCGGGAATGACGGCTATGGCTACACCTTC	CAISDGGNDGYGYTF
TRBV4-1	few	-	TRBJ1-1	TGCGCCAGCAGCCAAACACAGGGGAACACTGAAGCTTTCTTT	CASSQTQGNTEAFF
TRBV29-1	once	TRBD1	TRBJ2-3	TGCAGCGTCGCCAGGGGGCTTAACCCAGATACGCAGTATTTT	CSVARGLNPDTQYF
TRBV30	-	-	TRBJ1-2	TGTGCCTGGACCTTCGGACAGCCCTATGGCTACACCTTC	CAWTFGQPYGYTF
TRBV5-1	-	TRBD1	TRBJ1-4	TGCGCCAGCAGCTTGCAGGGGGCGGACGAAAAACTGTTTTTT	CASSLQGADEKLFF
TRBV4-3	-	TRBD2	TRBJ2-1	TGCGCCAGCAGCCAAGACGGCAGCCTAGCGGGGGCCTCCTACAATGAGCAGTTCTTC	CASSQDGSLAGASYNEQFF
TRBV10-1	-	TRBD2	TRBJ2-3	TGCGCCAGCAGAACAGCGGGGATCCCTAGCACAGATACGCAGTATTTT	CASRTAGIPSTDTQYF
TRBV4-2	once	-	TRBJ1-1	TGTGCCAGCAGCCACCCCCAGGAAGCTTTCTTT	CASSHPQEAFF
TRBV6-6	-	TRBD1	TRBJ1-5	TGTGCCAGCAGTACCAACCAGGGGGCGCGTCAGCCCCAGCATTTT	CASSTNQGARQPQHF
TRBV2	-	TRBD1	TRBJ2-3	TGTGCCATCAGCCGGGACAGGGGCACAGATACGCAGTATTTT	CAISRDRGTDTQYF
TRBV2	-	TRBD1	TRBJ2-7	TGTGCCAGCAGTGGGGGACAGGGAGAATCATACGAGCAGTACTTC	CASSGGQGESYEQYF
TRBV4-1	-	-	TRBJ2-2	TGCGCCGGCAAGTTTCAGGCAGCGAACACCGGGGAGCTGTTTTTT	CAGKFQAANTGELFF
TRBV19	-	TRBD1	TRBJ1-5	TGTGCCAGTAGTCCGGACAGGAGCTACAATCAGCCCCAGCATTTT	CASSPDRSYNQPQHF
TRBV10-3	-	-	TRBJ1-1	TGTGCCATAGGGGGGAACACTGAAGCTTTCTTT	CAIGGNTEAFF
TRBV2	-	-	TRBJ1-6	TGTGCCAGCAGTGACGGGGGATCACCCCTCCACTTT	CASSDGGSPLHF
TRBV11-2	-	TRBD2	TRBJ2-5	TGTGCCAGCAGCTGGGTGCGGGGGTCCCCGGAGACCCAGTACTTC	CASSWVRGSPETQYF
TRBV5-1	few	TRBD1	TRBJ2-3	TGCGCCAGCAGCATGGACAGGGGGCCGCAGTATTTT	CASSMDRGPQYF
TRBV7-9	few	-	TRBJ1-4	TGTGCCAGCAGCTTAGTGCCCAGGGATAATGAAAAACTGTTTTTT	CASSLVPRDNEKLFF
TRBV19	-	-	TRBJ1-1	TGTGCCAGTAGTCAACCCCGGGATGGCACTGAAGCTTTCTTT	CASSQPRDGTEAFF
TRBV5-6	-	-	TRBJ2-5	TGTGCCAGCAGCTTACAGGGAAAAGAGACCCAGTACTTC	CASSLQGKETQYF
TRBV14	-	-	TRBJ1-2	TGTGCCAGCAGTCAACATACAGGGTTAACCCATGGCTACACCTTC	CASSQHTGLTHGYTF
TRBV5-1	-	TRBD1	TRBJ1-1	TGCGCCAGCAGCTTAACCGGGACAGGGGACACTGAAGCTTTCTTT	CASSLTGTGDTEAFF
TRBV7-9	-	TRBD1	TRBJ1-1	TGTGCCAGCAGCTCGATATGGATGCGGGCAGGGGGCACTGAAGCTTTCTTT	CASSSIWMRAGGTEAFF
TRBV7-9	few	TRBD1	TRBJ1-1	TGTGCCAGCAGAGGGACAGGGGGCGAGGTTGAAGCTTTCTTT	CASRGTGGEVEAFF
TRBV27	-	-	TRBJ2-5	TGTGCCAGCAGTTTTGGGGGCGCGAGGGAGCGGGAGACCCAGTACTTC	CASSFGGARERETQYF
TRBV25-1	-	-	TRBJ1-3	TGTGCCAGCAGTGATGGGGGCGCAGGGGGAAACACCATATATTTT	CASSDGGAGGNTIYF
TRBV11-2	-	TRBD1	TRBJ2-7	TGTGCCAGCAGCCAAGTCCGGGACAGCTCCTACGAGCAGTACTTC	CASSQVRDSSYEQYF
TRBV9	-	-	TRBJ2-3	TGTGCCAGCAGCGCTAGGGGGGGCGCCCGCACAGATACGCAGTATTTT	CASSARGGARTDTQYF
TRBV4-1	few	-	TRBJ1-6	TGCGCCAGCAGCCTATACCCCCGGGGTTACAATTCACCCCTCCACTTT	CASSLYPRGYNSPLHF
TRBV4-1	-	-	TRBJ1-5	TGCGCCAGCAGCCAAGATGCCAGGGGAATTCAGCCCCAGCATTTT	CASSQDARGIQPQHF
TRBV28	few	TRBD1	TRBJ1-4	TGTGCCAGCAGTCCCTCGACAGGGTTCGATGAAAAACTGTTTTTT	CASSPSTGFDEKLFF
TRBV7-2	-	-	TRBJ2-4	TGTGCCAGCAGCTTAGTCGTCGGGCGGGGAAACATTCAGTACTTC	CASSLVVGRGNIQYF
TRBV6-6	few	-	TRBJ1-2	TGTGCCAGCAGTTACAACGTCCAGGAAAGCTACGGCTACACCTTC	CASSYNVQESYGYTF
TRBV9	once	TRBD2	TRBJ2-1	TGTGCCAGCAGCGTAAGACTAGCGGACTACAATGAGCAGTTCTTC	CASSVRLADYNEQFF
TRBV5-1	-	TRBD1	TRBJ2-3	TGCGCCAGCAGCCGCACCCCGGGACAGGGAACAGATACGCAGTATTTT	CASSRTPGQGTDTQYF
TRBV7-9	-	-	TRBJ2-7	TGTTCCAGCAGCACATCCCAGGTAGTGGGAGTCGAGCAGTACTTC	CSSSTSQVVGVEQYF
TRBV4-2	few	-	TRBJ2-3	TGTGCCAGCAGCCCAAGTCCCGTACGAACTAGCACAGATACGCAGTATTTT	CASSPSPVRTSTDTQYF
TRBV18	-	TRBD1	TRBJ1-1	TGTGCCAGCTCACCGAACCGGGACAGGGGGCTAAACGGGCTAAGAACTGAAGCTTTCTTT	CASSPNRDRGLNGLRTEAFF
TRBV2	once	TRBD1	TRBJ2-2	TGTGCCAGCAGGGACAGGGGGCGGTTGAACACCGGGGAGCTGTTTTTT	CASRDRGRLNTGELFF
TRBV20-1	-	-	TRBJ1-1	TGCAGTTGCGGGACGAACACTGAAGCTTTCTTT	CSCGTNTEAFF
TRBV5-1	once	-	TRBJ2-3	TGCGCCAGCAGACAGGGACCTAGCACAGATACGCAGTATTTT	CASRQGPSTDTQYF
TRBV6-4	-	TRBD1	TRBJ2-4	TGTGCCAGCAGCGGACAGGGTAGGGCCAAAAACATTCAGTACTTC	CASSGQGRAKNIQYF
TRBV4-2	few	-	TRBJ2-1	TGTGCCAGCAGCCATGGGAGGCTGTCCTACAATGAGCAGTTCTTC	CASSHGRLSYNEQFF